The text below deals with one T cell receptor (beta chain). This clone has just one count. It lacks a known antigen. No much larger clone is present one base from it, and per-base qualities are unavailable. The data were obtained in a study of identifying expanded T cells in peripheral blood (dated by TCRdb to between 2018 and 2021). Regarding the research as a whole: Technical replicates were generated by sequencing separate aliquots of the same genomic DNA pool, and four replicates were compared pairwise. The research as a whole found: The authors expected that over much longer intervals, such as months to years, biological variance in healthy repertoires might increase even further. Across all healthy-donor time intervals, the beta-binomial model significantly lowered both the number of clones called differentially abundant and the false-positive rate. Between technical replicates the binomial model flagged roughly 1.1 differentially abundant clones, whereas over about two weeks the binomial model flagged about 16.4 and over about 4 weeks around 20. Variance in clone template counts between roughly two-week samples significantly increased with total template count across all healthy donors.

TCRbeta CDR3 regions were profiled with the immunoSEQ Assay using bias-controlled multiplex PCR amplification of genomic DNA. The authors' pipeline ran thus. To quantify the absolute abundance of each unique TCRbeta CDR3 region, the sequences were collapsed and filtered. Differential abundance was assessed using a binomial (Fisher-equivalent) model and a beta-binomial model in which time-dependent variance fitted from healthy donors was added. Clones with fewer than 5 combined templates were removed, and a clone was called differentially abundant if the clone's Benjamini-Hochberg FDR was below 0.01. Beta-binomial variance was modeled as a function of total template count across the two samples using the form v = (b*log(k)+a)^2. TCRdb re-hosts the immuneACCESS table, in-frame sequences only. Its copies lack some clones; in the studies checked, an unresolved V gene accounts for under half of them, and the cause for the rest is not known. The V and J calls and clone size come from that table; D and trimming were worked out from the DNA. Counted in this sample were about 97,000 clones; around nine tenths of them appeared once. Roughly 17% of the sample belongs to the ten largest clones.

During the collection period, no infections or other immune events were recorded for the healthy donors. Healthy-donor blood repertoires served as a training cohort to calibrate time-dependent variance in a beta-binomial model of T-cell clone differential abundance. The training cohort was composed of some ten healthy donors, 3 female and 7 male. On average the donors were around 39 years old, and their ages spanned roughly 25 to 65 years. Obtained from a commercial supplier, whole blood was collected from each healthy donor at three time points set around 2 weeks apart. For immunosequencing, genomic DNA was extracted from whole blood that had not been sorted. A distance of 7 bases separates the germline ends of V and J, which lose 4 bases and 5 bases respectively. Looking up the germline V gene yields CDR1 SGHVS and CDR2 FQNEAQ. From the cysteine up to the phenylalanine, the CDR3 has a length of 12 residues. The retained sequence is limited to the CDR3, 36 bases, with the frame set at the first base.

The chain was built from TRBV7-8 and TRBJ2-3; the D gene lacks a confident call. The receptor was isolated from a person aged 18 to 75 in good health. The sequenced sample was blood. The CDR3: CASSYWEDTQYF. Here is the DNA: TGTGCCAGCAGCTACTGGGAAGATACGCAGTATTTT. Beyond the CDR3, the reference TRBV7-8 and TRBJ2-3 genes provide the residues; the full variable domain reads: GAGVSQSPRYKVAKRGQDVALRCDPISGHVSLFWYQQALGQGPEFLTYFQNEAQLDKSGLPSDRFFAERPEGSVSTLKIQRTQQEDSAVYLCASSYWEDTQYFGPGTRLTVL.